This T cell receptor (beta chain) originates from a study of T cell responses to AZD1222 COVID-19 vaccine. In germline, CDR1 is SGHAT, CDR2 FQNNGV. Trimming left V 0 bases short and J 6 bases short, with 12 bases between. The CDR3 spans 15 residues. Clones were read by immunoSEQ multiplex PCR, and TCRdb kept only the in-frame ones, dropping some. The sample gives roughly 180,000 clones, around 90% of which show up once; approximately 2% is in the top ten. Sequencing was performed on peripheral blood, taken on day 0 of AZD1222 vaccination. The sequence derives from an adult in good health. This chain uses TRBV11-2 with TRBJ2-1, with D hard to call. CDR3 loop: CASSLESSRPNEQFF. As DNA, the CDR3 is TGTGCCAGCAGCTTAGAGTCTTCCCGACCCAATGAGCAGTTCTTC. The whole variable domain, filled in from reference TRBV11-2 and TRBJ2-1, reads EAGVAQSPRYKIIEKRQSVAFWCNPISGHATLYWYQQILGQGPKLLIQFQNNGVVDDSQLPKDRFSAERLKGVDSTLKIQPAKLEDSAVYLCASSLESSRPNEQFFGPGTRLTVL.